The clone carrying this T cell receptor beta chain was counted at least ten times. The antigen is undetermined. Unique molecular identifiers were incorporated when the TCRbeta library was constructed. In TCRdb, the PCR reads were re-called with MiXCR into one record per CDR3 protein. The repertoire holds roughly 240,000 distinct CDR3 sequences, roughly 8.2% seen once, with 6.3% in the top ten. This sample is part of a study of T-cell reconstitution after alpha-beta-depleted transplantation in children. Overall study results and limits: In some patients, recipient T cells and intrathymic progenitors surviving conditioning explained high day-60 diversity. Hyperexpanded clones declined; after one year, newly produced T cells mostly supplied diversity. At around two months after transplant, the alpha-beta T cells were reportedly derived from several hundred expanded clones that came from non-depleted graft cells.

V lost 5 bases, J lost 4 bases, and 12 bases stayed unmatched. CDR1 is MGHDK, CDR2 SYGVNS, per germline. The CDR3 has 16 residues. This specimen was PBMCs, mostly from graft donor cells, taken 180 days after TCRalphabeta/CD19-depleted stem cell transplant. This chain links TRBV25-1 with TRBJ2-3; 7 positions agree with TRBD2. This TCR was recovered from a male patient aged 10 to 17 who had a stem cell transplant for acute lymphoblastic leukemia, so the T cells may come from the graft donor. The CDR3 sequence is CASSQLGRGGPDTQYF. The CDR3 DNA sequence: TGTGCCAGCAGTCAATTGGGGAGGGGAGGTCCAGATACGCAGTATTTT. Full variable domain (outside the CDR3, taken from reference TRBV25-1 and TRBJ2-3): EADIYQTPRYLVIGTGKKITLECSQTMGHDKMYWYQQDPGMELHLIHYSYGVNSTEKGDLSSESTVSRIRTEHFPLTLESARPSHTSQYLCASSQLGRGGPDTQYFGPGTRLTVL.